The subject of this entry is one TCR beta chain. The CDR3 consists of 15 residues. The germline V and J ends were trimmed by 6 bases and 3 bases, with 18 bases remaining between them. The germline V gene encodes CDR1 LNHDA and CDR2 SQIVND (reference sequence). The record originates from a study of blood T cell repertoires in COVID-19. Study-wide context: Whether acute or convalescent, the COVID-19 samples came from the United States, Italy and Spain. Nucleic acid was either cDNA or gDNA, and it came from T cells, B-cell-depleted T cells, or PBMCs.

Methods used by the authors: Estimates of nucleated cell counts were drawn from the amplification of reference gene primers. Generated by immunoSEQ multiplex PCR, the TCRdb table keeps only in-frame clones and is missing some. V, J and clone size are those of that table, while D and trimming were read from the DNA. The profile covers about 260,000 clones, with approximately 85% appearing a single time and about 0.65% taken by the ten largest. This TCR was sampled from a human donor in a cohort sampled during active COVID-19. Sample: peripheral blood. The V call is TRBV19, the J call TRBJ2-7; possibly TRBD1 for D (6 bases). CDR3 DNA: TGTGCCAGTAGGGATCTACAGGGTCTCGGCTACGAGCAGTACTTC. Its translation is CASRDLQGLGYEQYF.